These 5 T cell receptor beta chains came from one sample sequenced in a study of blood T cells in healthy people across ages. Then a second PCR, running roughly 7 to 11 cycles, was carried out with a sample-barcoded 5' primer and a J-beta primer mix. TCRdb re-derived calls from the 5' RACE reads in MiXCR, one entry per CDR3 protein. In the table there are hundreds of thousands of distinct CDR3 sequences, around 45% of which are singletons. Sequencing was carried out using blood. These receptors originate from an older man in good health.

The J gene is TRBJ2-3, the V gene TRBV3-1, with D tentatively TRBD2 (6 bases). The V end lost 4 bases, the J end lost 8 bases, and 16 bases lay between the germline ends. The CDR3 totals 14 residues. The germline V gene has CDR1 LGHDT and CDR2 YNNKEL (reference sequence). The CDR3 bases are TGTGCCAGCAGCCGAACAGACGCGGGGAGTACGCAGTATTTT. It yields the protein CASSRTDAGSTQYF.

The J gene is TRBJ1-1, the V gene TRBV29-1, with D perhaps TRBD1 (6 bases). The V and J ends lost 1 base and 6 bases respectively, with 12 bases between them. Germline V gene lookup returns CDR1 SQVTM and CDR2 ANQGSEA. The CDR3 is 13 residues long. The CDR3 nucleotides are TGCAGCGTTGAAGGGTCAGGGGCCGCTGAAGCTTTCTTT. Its protein is CSVEGSGAAEAFF.

This chain links TRBV12-5 with TRBJ2-4; the match to TRBD2 covers 8 bases. V lost 0 bases and J lost 9; bases outside the gene matches: 22. The CDR3 consists of 20 residues. Germline CDR1 reads LGHNT; CDR2 reads FRNRAP. As DNA, the CDR3 is TGTGCTAGTGGTTTGGTACATACATCGGGACCGGGAGGGACGTCGGGCATTCAGTACTTC. This encodes CASGLVHTSGPGGTSGIQYF.

The V call is TRBV12-3 or TRBV12-4, the J call TRBJ2-5; 9 nucleotides agree with TRBD1. The CDR3 has 15 residues. V was pared by 6 bases and J by 11 bases, with 16 bases of the junction left unmatched. The CDR3 DNA sequence: TGTGCCAGCAGCCCACCCGGGACAGGGAAGGGCAAGCAGTACTTC. It codes for CASSPPGTGKGKQYF.

The chain has TRBV27 and TRBJ2-3; 10 bases agree with TRBD2. V shed 3 bases and J 3 bases; nucleotides not matched to a gene: 6. Germline assignment: CDR1 MNHEY and CDR2 SMNVEV (reference sequence). The CDR3 is 16 amino acids. CDR3 protein: CASSFALAGVTDTQYF. DNA of the CDR3: TGTGCCAGCAGTTTTGCGCTAGCGGGAGTTACAGATACGCAGTATTTT.